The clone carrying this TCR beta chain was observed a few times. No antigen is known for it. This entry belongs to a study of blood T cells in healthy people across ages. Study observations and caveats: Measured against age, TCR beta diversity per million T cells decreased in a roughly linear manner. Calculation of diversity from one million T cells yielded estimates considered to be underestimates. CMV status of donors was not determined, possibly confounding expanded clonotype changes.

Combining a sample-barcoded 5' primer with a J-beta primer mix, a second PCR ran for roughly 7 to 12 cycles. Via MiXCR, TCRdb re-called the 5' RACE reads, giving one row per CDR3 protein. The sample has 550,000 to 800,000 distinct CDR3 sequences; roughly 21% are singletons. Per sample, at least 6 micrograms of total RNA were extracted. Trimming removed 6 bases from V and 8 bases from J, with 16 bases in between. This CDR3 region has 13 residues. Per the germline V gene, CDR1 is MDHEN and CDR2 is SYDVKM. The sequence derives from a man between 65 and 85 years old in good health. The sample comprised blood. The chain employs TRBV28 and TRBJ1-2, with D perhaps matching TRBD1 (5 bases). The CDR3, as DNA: TGTGCCAGCAGCGAGGGACCGACGGACGGCTACACCTTC. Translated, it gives CASSEGPTDGYTF.